This TCR beta chain was captured in a study of blood T cell repertoires in COVID-19. Study-level background: Samples came from the United States, Italy and Spain, spanning acute and convalescent COVID-19. The cDNA or gDNA used as material had been derived from T cells, B-cell-depleted T cells, or PBMCs.

Per the original data handling: Quantification of nucleated cells was approximated via reference gene primer amplification. TCRdb's copy holds only in-frame clones and misses some; the assay was immunoSEQ multiplex PCR. The D gene and trimming were derived from the DNA, and the V and J assignments and clone size from that table. This table holds approximately 260,000 clones, about nine tenths found once. This CDR3 has 17 amino acids. V was shortened by 3 bases and J by 4 bases, with 21 bases between the two germline ends. Germline V gene data show CDR1 as SGHTA and CDR2 as FQGNSA. The chain employs TRBV7-2 and TRBJ1-2; D is possibly TRBD1 (6 bases). The sample consisted of peripheral blood. This TCR came from a man aged 45-60 years with acute or convalescent COVID-19. CDR3 sequence: CASSFPKRGEGGYGYTF. CDR3 sequence (DNA): TGTGCCAGCAGCTTCCCCAAAAGGGGGGAGGGAGGCTATGGCTACACCTTC.